The sequence of this TCR beta chain was determined in a study of T and B cells in COVID-19 patients. On the study more broadly: COVID-19 patients gave peripheral blood either during active infection or after recovery.

Germline assignment: CDR1 LNHNV and CDR2 YYDKDF (reference sequence). The CDR3 runs 15 residues. The V end lost 1 base, the J end lost 4 bases, and 10 bases lay between the germline ends. Blood genomic DNA input for TRB amplification was about 250-550 ng. The study, taken as a whole, reports: In COVID-19 patients, T cell receptor beta variable and joining gene use was reportedly strongly skewed. Highly clonal in active COVID-19, TRB repertoires exceeded healthy-donor diversity and richness at recovery.

Multiplex PCR with BIOMED2 TRB-A/B primer pools amplified TRB rearrangements. TCRdb itself ran the multiplex PCR reads through MiXCR, one entry per CDR3 protein. This sample has 15,000 to 20,000 distinct CDR3 sequences, with roughly 32% found just once. This clonotype was observed a handful of times. Its specificity is not known. The chain has TRBV15 and TRBJ1-4; D is unresolved. Sequenced input: blood. This clonotype was sampled from a human donor with active COVID-19. CDR3 protein: CATSRAGGSNEKLFF. The CDR3 bases are TGTGCCACCAGCAGAGCAGGTGGCAGTAATGAAAAACTGTTTTTT. The full variable domain, in which reference TRBV15 and TRBJ1-4 provide the parts outside the CDR3, is DAMVIQNPRYQVTQFGKPVTLSCSQTLNHNVMYWYQQKSSQAPKLLFHYYDKDFNNEADTPDNFQSRRPNTSFCFLDIRSPGLGDTAMYLCATSRAGGSNEKLFFGSGTQLSVL.